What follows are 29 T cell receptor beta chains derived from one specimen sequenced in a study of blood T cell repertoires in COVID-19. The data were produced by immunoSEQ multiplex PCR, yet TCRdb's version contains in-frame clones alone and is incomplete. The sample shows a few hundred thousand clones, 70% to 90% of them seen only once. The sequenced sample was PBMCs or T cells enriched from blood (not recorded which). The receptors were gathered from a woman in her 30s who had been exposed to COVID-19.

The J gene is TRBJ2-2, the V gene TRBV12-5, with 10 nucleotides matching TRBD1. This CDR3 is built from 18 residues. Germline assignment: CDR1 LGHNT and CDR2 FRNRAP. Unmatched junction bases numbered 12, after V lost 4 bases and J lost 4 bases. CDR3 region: CASGWAPTGGAGTGELFF. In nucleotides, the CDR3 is TGTGCTAGTGGTTGGGCCCCGACAGGGGGCGCTGGCACCGGGGAGCTGTTTTTT.

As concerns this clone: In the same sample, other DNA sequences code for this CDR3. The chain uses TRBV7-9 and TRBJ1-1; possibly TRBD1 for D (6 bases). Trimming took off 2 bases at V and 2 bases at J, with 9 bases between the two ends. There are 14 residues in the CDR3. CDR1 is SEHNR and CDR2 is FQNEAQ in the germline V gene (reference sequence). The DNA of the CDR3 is TGTGCCAGCAGCTTACAGGGGAGCAACACTGAAGCTTTCTTT. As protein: CASSLQGSNTEAFF.

CDR3 bases: TGCGCCAGCAGCGCAAGTGCATGGGACAGACGAACTGTAGCTGAAGCTTTCTTT. Its protein is CASSASAWDRRTVAEAFF. The gene calls are TRBV5-1 and TRBJ1-1; 7 bases are shared with TRBD1. The germline V gene has CDR1 SGHRS and CDR2 YFSETQ. Unmatched junction bases numbered 21, after V lost 4 bases and J lost 6 bases. CDR3 length: 18 amino acids.

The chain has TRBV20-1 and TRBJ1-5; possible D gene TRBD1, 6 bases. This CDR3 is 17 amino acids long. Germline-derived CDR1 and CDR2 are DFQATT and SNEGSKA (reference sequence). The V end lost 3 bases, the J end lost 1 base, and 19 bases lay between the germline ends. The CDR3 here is CSASHRVRIWSNQPQHF. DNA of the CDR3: TGCAGTGCTAGTCACAGGGTCCGAATATGGAGCAATCAGCCCCAGCATTTT.

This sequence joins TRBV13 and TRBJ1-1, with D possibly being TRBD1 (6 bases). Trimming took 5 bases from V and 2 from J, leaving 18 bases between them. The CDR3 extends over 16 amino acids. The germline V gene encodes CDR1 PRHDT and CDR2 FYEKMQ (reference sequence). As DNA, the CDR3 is TGTGCCAGCAGCCCTGATGGGCGGACAGCAAACACTGAAGCTTTCTTT. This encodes CASSPDGRTANTEAFF.

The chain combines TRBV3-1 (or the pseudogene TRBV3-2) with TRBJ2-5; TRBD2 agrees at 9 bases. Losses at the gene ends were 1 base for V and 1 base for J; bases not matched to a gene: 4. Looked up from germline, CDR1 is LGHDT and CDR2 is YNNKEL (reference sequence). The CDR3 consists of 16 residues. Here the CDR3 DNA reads TGTGCCAGCAGCCAAGGTCTAGCGGGGTTCCAAGAGACCCAGTACTTC. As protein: CASSQGLAGFQETQYF.

This chain's CDR3 is CASSLPGTGGLYEQYF. The CDR3 DNA sequence: TGTGCCAGCAGCTTGCCTGGGACAGGGGGACTGTACGAGCAGTACTTC. This chain connects TRBV5-5 to TRBJ2-7; 11 bases line up with TRBD1. Germline CDR1 and CDR2: SGHKS and YYEKEE (reference sequence). This CDR3 spans 16 amino acids. The V segment lost 1 base and the J segment 4 bases; nucleotides outside the gene matches: 7.

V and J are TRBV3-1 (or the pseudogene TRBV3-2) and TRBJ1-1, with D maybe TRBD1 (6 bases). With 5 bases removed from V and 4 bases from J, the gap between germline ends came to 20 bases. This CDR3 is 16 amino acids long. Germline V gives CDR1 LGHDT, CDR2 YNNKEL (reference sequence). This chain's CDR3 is CASSIPAVGGITEAFF. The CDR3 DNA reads TGTGCCAGCAGCATTCCCGCCGTAGGGGGTATCACTGAAGCTTTCTTT.

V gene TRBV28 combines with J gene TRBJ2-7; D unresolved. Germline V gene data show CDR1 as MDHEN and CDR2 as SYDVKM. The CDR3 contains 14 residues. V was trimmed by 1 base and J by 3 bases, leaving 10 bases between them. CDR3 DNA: TGTGCCAGCAGTTTATCAGGCACCGTCTACGAGCAGTACTTC. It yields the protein CASSLSGTVYEQYF.

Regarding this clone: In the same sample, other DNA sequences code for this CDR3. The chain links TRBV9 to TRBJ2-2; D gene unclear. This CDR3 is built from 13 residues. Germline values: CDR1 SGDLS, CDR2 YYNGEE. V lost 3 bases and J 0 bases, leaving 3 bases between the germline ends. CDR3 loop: CASSGANTGELFF. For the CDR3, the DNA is TGTGCCAGCAGCGGCGCGAACACCGGGGAGCTGTTTTTT. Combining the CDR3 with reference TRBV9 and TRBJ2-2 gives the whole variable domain DSGVTQTPKHLITATGQRVTLRCSPRSGDLSVYWYQQSLDQGLQFLIQYYNGEERAKGNILERFSAQQFPDLHSELNLSSLELGDSALYFCASSGANTGELFFGEGSRLTVL.

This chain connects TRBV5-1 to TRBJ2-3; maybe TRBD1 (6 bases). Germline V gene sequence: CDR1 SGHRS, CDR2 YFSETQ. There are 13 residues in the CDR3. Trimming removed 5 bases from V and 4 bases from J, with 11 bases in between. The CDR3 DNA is TGCGCCAGCAGACAGGGAATCCCAGATACGCAGTATTTT. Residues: CASRQGIPDTQYF.

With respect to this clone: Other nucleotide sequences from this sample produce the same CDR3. The CDR3 here is CASSPTGADTQYF. The CDR3 nucleotides read TGTGCCAGCTCACCGACAGGGGCAGATACGCAGTATTTT. The gene calls are TRBV18 and TRBJ2-3, with 8 bases aligning to TRBD1. Germline lookup yields CDR1 KGHSH and CDR2 LQKENI. V dropped 3 bases and J dropped 4; count of bases not matched to a gene: 0. The CDR3 is 13 amino acids.

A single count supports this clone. The CDR3 DNA is TGCGCCAGCAGCTTGGCGGGTAATAGCAATCAGCCCCAGCATTTT. Its translation is CASSLAGNSNQPQHF. The chain uses TRBV5-1 and TRBJ1-5, with D unresolved. This CDR3 contains 15 residues. The V end lost 0 bases, the J end lost 0 bases, and 7 bases lay between the germline ends. CDR1 is SGHRS, CDR2 YFSETQ, per germline.

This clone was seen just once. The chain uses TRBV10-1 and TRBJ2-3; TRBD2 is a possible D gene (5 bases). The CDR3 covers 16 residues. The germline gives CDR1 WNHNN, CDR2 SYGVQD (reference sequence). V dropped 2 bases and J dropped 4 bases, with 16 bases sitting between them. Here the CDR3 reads CASSERAPGNPDTQYF. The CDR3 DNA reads TGCGCCAGCAGTGAGAGAGCTCCCGGGAATCCAGATACGCAGTATTTT.

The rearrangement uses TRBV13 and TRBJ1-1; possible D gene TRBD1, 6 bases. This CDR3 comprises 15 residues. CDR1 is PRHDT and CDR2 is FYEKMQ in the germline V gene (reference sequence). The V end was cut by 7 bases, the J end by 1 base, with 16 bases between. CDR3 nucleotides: TGTGCCAGCACCCCTCCGGGACACCCGAACACTGAAGCTTTCTTT. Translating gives CASTPPGHPNTEAFF.

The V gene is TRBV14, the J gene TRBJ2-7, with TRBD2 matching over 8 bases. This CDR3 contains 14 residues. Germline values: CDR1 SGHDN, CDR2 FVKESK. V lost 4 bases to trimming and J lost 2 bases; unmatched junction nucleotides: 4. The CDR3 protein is CASSPPGRAYEQYF. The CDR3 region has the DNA TGTGCCAGCAGCCCCCCCGGGAGGGCCTACGAGCAGTACTTC.

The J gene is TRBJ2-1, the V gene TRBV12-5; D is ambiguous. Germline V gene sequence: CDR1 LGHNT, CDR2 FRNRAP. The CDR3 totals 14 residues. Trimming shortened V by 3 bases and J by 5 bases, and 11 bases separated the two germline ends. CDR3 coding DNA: TGTGCTAGTGGTTTAAACCCGAGCGACAATGAGCAGTTCTTC. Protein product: CASGLNPSDNEQFF. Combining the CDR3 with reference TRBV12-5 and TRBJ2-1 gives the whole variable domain DARVTQTPRHKVTEMGQEVTMRCQPILGHNTVFWYRQTMMQGLELLAYFRNRAPLDDSGMPKDRFSAEMPDATLATLKIQPSEPRDSAVYFCASGLNPSDNEQFFGPGTRLTVL.

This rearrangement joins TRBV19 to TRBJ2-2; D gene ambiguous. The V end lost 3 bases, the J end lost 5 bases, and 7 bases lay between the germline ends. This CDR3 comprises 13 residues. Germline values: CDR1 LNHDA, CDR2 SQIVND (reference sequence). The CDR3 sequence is CASSISVTGELFF. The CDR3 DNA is TGTGCCAGTAGTATCAGCGTTACCGGGGAGCTGTTTTTT.

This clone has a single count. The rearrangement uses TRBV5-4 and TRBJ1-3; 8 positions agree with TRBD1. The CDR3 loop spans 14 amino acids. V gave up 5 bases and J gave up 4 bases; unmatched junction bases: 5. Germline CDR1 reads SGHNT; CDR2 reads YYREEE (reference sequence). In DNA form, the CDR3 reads TGTGCCAGCAGTGACGACAGGGGAGGAAACACCATATATTTT. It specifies CASSDDRGGNTIYF.

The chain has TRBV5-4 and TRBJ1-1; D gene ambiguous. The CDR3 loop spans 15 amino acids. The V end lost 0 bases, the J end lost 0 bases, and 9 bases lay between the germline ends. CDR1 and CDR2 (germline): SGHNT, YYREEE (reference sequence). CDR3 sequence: CASSLGGSLNTEAFF. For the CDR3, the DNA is TGTGCCAGCAGCTTGGGAGGCAGTCTGAACACTGAAGCTTTCTTT.

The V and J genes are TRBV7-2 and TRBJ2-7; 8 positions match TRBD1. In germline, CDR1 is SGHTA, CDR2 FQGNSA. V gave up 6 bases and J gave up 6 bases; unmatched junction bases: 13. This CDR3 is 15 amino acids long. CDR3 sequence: CASSPTGGLWGEQYF. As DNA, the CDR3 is TGTGCCAGCAGTCCTACAGGGGGTCTCTGGGGCGAGCAGTACTTC.

In DNA form, the CDR3 reads TGTGCCAGCAGTGTAGGGGCAACTGAAGCTTTCTTT. Translating it yields CASSVGATEAFF. V gene TRBV25-1 combines with J gene TRBJ1-1, with D maybe TRBD1 (5 bases). The CDR3 is 12 amino acids. Germline V gene data show CDR1 as MGHDK and CDR2 as SYGVNS. With 4 bases removed from V and 5 bases from J, the gap between germline ends came to 8 bases.

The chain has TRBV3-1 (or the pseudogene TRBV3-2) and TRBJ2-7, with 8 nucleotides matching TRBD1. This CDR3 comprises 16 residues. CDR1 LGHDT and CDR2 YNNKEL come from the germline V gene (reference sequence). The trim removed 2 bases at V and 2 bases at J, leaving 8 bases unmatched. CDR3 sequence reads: CASSQLRTGRPYEQYF. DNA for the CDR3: TGTGCCAGCAGCCAATTACGGACAGGGAGGCCCTACGAGCAGTACTTC.

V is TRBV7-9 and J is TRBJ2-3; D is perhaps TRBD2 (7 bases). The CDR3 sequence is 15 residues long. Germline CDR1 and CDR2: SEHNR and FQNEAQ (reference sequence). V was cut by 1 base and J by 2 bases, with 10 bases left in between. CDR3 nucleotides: TGTGCCAGCAGCTTAGGAGGGGGGGACACAGATACGCAGTATTTT. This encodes CASSLGGGDTDTQYF.

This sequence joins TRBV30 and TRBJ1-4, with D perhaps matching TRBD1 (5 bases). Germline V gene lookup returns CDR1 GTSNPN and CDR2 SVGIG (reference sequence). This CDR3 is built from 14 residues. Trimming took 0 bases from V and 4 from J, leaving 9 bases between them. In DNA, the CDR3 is TGTGCCTGGAGTGTAGGACAAATTAATGAAAAACTGTTTTTT. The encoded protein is CAWSVGQINEKLFF.

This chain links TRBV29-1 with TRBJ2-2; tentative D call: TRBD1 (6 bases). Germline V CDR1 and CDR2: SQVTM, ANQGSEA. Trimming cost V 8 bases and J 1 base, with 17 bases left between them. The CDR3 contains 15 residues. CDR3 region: CSPRLGARNTGELFF. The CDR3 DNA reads TGCAGCCCGCGCTTGGGGGCCCGGAACACCGGGGAGCTGTTTTTT.

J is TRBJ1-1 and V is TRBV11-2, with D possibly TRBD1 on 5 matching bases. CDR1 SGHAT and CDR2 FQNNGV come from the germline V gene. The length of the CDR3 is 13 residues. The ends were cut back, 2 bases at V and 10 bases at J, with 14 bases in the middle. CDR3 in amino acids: CASSLRTDTPAFF. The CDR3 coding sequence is TGTGCCAGCAGCTTACGAACGGACACCCCAGCTTTCTTT.

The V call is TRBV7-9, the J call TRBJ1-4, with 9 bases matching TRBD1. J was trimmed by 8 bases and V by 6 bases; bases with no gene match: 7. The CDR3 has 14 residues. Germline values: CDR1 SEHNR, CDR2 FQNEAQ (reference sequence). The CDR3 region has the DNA TGTGCCAGCAGTCGGGGACAGGGTAACGAAAAACTGTTTTTT. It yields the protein CASSRGQGNEKLFF.

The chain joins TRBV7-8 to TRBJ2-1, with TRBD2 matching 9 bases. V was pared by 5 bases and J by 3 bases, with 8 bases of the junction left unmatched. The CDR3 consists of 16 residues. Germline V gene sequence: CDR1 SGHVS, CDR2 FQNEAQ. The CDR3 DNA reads TGTGCCAGCAGCCCCATAGGCGGGGGGGACTACAATGAGCAGTTCTTC. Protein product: CASSPIGGGDYNEQFF. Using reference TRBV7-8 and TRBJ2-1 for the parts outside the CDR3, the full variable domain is GAGVSQSPRYKVAKRGQDVALRCDPISGHVSLFWYQQALGQGPEFLTYFQNEAQLDKSGLPSDRFFAERPEGSVSTLKIQRTQQEDSAVYLCASSPIGGGDYNEQFFGPGTRLTVL.